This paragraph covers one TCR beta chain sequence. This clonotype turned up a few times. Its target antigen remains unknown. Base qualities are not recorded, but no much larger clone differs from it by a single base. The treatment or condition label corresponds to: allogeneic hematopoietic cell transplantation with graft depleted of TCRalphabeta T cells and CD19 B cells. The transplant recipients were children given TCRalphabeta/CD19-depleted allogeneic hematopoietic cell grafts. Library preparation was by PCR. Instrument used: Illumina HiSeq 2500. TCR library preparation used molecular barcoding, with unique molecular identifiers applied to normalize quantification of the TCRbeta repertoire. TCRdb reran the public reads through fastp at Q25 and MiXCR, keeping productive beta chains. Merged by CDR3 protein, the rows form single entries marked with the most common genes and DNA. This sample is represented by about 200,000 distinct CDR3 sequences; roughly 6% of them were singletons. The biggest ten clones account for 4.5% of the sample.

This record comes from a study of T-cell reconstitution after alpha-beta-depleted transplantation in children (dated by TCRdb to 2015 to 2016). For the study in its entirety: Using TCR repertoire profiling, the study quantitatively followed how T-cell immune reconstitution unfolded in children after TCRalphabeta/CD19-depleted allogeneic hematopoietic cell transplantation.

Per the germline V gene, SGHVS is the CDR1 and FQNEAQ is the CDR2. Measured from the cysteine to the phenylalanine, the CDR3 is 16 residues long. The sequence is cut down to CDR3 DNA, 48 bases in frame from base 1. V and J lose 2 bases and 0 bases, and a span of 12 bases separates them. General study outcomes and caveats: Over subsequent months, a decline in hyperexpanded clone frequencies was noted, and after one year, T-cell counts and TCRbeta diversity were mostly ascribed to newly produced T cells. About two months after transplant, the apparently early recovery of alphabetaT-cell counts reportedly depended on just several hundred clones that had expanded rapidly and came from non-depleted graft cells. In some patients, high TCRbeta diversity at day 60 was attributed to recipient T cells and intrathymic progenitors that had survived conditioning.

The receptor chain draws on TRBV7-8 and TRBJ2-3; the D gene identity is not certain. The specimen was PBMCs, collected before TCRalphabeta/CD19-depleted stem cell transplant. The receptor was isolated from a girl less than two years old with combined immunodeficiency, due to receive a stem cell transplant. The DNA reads TGTGCCAGCAGCTTATATGCCTTCTCTAGCACAGATACGCAGTATTTT. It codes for CASSLYAFSSTDTQYF. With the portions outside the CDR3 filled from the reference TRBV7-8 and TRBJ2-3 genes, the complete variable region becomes GAGVSQSPRYKVAKRGQDVALRCDPISGHVSLFWYQQALGQGPEFLTYFQNEAQLDKSGLPSDRFFAERPEGSVSTLKIQRTQQEDSAVYLCASSLYAFSSTDTQYFGPGTRLTVL.